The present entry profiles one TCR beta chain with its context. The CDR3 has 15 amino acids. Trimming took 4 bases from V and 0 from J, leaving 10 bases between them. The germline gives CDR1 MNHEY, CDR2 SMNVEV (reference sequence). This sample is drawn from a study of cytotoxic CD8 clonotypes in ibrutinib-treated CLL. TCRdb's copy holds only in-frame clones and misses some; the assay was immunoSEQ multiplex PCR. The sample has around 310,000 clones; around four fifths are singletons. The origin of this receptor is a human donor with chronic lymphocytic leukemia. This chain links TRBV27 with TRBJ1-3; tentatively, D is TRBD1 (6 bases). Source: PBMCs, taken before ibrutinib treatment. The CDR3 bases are TGTGCCAGCAGTTCGGGGGGCTACTCTGGAAACACCATATATTTT. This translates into CASSSGGYSGNTIYF.